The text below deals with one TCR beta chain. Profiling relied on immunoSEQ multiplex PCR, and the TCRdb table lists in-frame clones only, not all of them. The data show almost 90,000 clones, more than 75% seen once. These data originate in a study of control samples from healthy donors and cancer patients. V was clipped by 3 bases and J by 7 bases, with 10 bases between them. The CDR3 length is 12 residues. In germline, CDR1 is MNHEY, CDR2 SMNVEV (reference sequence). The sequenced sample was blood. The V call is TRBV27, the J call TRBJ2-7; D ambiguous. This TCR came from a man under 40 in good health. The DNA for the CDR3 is TGTGCCAGCAGTTTCTCGGTAGGGGAGCAGTACTTC. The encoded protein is CASSFSVGEQYF.